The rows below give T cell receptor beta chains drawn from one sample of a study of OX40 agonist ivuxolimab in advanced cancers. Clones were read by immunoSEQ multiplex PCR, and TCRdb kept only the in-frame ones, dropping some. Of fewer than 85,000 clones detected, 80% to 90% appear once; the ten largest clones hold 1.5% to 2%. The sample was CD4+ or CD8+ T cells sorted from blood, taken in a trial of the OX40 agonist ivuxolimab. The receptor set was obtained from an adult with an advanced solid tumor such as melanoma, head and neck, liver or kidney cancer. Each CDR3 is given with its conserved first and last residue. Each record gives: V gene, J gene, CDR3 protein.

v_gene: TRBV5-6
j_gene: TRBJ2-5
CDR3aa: CASSLRGSGPQETQYF

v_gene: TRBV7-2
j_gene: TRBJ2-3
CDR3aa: CASRGQATLSTDTQYF

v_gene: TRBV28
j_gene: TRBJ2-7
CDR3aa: CASNPAGKIVEQYF

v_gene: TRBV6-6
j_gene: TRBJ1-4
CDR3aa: CASSYSRNRLLFF

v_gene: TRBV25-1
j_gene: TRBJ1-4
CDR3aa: CASSGRDRGLGLFF

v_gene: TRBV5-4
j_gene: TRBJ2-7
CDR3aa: CASSRSPTYEQYF

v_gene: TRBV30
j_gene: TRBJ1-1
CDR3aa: CACERNTEAFF

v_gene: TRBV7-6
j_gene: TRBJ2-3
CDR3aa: CASSRGTGGSDTQYF

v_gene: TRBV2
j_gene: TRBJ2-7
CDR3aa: CASSVGREPYEQYF

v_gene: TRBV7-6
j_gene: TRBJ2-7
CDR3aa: CASSLAGSSYEQYF

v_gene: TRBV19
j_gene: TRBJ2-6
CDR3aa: CATRTGGGGANVLTF

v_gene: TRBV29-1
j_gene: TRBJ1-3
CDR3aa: CSVLGVGGSREGNTIYF

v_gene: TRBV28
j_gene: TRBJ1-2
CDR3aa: CASKGPFDYGYTF

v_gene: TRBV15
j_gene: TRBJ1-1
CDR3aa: CATSYRVSNTEAFF

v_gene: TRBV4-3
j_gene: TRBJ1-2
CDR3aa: CASSQDDRGRVYGYTF

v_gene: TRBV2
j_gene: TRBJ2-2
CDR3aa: CASIRDAGELFF

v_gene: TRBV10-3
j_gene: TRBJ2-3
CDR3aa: CAIRLLDTQYF

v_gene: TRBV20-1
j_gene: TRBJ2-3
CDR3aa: CSAPYPDTQYF

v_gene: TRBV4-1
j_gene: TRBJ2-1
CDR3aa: CASSQGPTSGSRNEQFF

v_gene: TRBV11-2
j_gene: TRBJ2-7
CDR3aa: CASSSPGLQAHEQYF

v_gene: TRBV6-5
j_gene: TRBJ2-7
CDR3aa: CASSTGITYEQYF

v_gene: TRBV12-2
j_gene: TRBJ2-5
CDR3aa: CASRLANHRRETQYF

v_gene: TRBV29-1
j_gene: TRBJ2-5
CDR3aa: CSVGQAQETQYF

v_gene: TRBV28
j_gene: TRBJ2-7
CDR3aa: CASRRQAAYEQYF

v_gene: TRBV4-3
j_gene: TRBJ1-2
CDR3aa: CASSQGGPAVVGGYTF

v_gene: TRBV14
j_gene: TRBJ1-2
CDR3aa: CASSQSPPGNYGYTF

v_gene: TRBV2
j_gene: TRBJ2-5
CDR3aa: CASSLDTSGSGTQYF

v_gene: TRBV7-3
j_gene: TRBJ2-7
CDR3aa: CASSLTGGMGEQYF

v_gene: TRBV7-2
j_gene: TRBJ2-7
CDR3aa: CASSRTPLTYEQYF

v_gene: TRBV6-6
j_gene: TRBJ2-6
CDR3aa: CASSFAVGANVLTF

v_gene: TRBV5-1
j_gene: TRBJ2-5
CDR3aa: CASSSEGSLGQETQYF

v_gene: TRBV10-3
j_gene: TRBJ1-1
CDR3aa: CAISETVKNTEAFF

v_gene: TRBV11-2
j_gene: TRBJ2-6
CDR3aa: CASSLEGRGPGANVLTF

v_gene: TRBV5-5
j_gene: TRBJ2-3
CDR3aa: CASDPGTADTQYF

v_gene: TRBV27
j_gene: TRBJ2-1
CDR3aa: CASSLSQRGSTEQFF

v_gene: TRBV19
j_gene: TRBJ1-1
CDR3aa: CASSQFTGNPYRGTEAFF

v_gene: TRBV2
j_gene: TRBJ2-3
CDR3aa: CASGGGTASTDTQYF

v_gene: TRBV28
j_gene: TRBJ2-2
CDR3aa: CASRVWGTGELFF

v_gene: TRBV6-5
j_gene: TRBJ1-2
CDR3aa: CASSYSGDNLYGYTF

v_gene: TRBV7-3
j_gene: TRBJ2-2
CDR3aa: CASSLDRARGALFF

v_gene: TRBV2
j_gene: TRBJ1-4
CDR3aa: CASRFGVAEKLFF

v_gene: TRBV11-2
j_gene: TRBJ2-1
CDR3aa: CASSRPSNEQFF

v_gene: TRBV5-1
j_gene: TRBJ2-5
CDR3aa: CASSLQGTPFQETQYF

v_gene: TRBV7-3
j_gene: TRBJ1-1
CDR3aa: CASSFRGGGTEAFF

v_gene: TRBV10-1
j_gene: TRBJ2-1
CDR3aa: CASSDLTSAGGRSYNEQFF

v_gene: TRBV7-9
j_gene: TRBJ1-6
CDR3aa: CASSFLGSPLHF

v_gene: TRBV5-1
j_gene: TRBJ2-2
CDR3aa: CASSLAGELFF

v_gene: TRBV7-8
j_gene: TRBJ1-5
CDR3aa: CASSWDGLDNQPQHF